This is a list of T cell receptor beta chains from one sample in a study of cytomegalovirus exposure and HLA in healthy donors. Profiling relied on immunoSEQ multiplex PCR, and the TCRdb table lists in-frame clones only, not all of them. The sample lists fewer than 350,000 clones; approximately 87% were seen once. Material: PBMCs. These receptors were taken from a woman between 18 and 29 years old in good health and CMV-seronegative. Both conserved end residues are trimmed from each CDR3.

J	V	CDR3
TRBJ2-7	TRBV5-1	ASRGSGNSYEQY
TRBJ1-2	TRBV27	ASAFLPLDGYT
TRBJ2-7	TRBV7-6	ASSLLVIHEQY
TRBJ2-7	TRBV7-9	ASSFSGRAYEQY
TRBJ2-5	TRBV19	ASSTSETGLETQY
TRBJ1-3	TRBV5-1	ASREGTVAGNTIY
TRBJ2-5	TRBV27	ASSSRSTGTFQETQY
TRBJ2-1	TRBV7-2	ASSPPGLASYNEQF
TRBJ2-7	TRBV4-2	ASSQDYHEQY
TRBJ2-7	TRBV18	ASSAAGTVFSYEQY
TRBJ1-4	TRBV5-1	ASSEEHRAGEKLF
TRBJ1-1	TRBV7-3	ASSLTSTRNTEAF
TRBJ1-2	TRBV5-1	ASSLGDRVYGYT
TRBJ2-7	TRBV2	ATRNPSSYEQY
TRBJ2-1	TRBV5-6	ASSLSVGGPYNEQF
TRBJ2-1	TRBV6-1	ASSAMPRTGRNEQF
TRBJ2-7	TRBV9	ASSVDGTSGTYEQY
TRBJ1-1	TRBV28	ASTVEGWATEAF
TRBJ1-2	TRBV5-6	ASSSEPPGQTYGYT
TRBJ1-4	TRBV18	ASSPLGEEKLF
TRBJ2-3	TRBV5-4	ASGLVGGDTQY
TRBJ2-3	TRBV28	ASTLVLAGTDTQY
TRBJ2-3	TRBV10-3	AIRTQASSLGTSTDTQY
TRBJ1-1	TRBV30	AWSVRGEAF
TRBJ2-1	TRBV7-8	ASSLYQWTSGGRGNEQF
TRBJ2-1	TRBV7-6	ASSLAEGRGNEQF
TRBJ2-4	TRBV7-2	ASSLASGSWDIQY
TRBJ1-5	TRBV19	ASSRKGRAWEIGQPQH
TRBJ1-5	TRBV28	ASRGRQESYSNQPQH
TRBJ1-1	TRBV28	ASSFAGAPAF
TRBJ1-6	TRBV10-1	ASSEQDRGNWMNSPLH